The 30 T cell receptor beta chains given below trace back to one sample, sequenced in a study of blood T cells in healthy people across ages. Primed by a sample-barcoded 5' primer and a J-beta primer mix, a second PCR proceeded for about 7 to 11 cycles. TCRdb used MiXCR to reprocess the 5' RACE reads, holding one entry per CDR3 protein. The repertoire holds some 700,000 distinct CDR3 sequences, with 22% as singletons. Sequenced sample: blood. The source of these receptors is a man between 65 and 85 years old in good health.

This clonotype was seen only a few times. This chain uses TRBV6-5 with TRBJ2-1, with TRBD2 matching over 15 bases. The junction had 8 bases not matched to a gene; V was cut back by 2 bases and J by 3 bases. The germline V gene has CDR1 MNHEY and CDR2 SVGAGI. The CDR3 consists of 19 residues. DNA of the CDR3: TGTGCCAGCAGTTACATGGGACTAGCGGGAGGACAAGACTACAATGAGCAGTTCTTC. This translates into CASSYMGLAGGQDYNEQFF.

The rearrangement uses TRBV5-6 and TRBJ2-3, with 8 bases lining up with TRBD1. The V and J ends lost 2 bases and 1 base, in that order; junction bases with no gene match: 3. This CDR3 region has 15 residues. CDR1 and CDR2 (germline): SGHDT, YYEEEE. CDR3 sequence (DNA): TGTGCCAGCAGCTTCCAGGGGGCGGGCACAGATACGCAGTATTTT. Encoded protein: CASSFQGAGTDTQYF. Using reference TRBV5-6 and TRBJ2-3 for the parts outside the CDR3, the full variable domain is DAGVTQSPTHLIKTRGQQVTLRCSPKSGHDTVSWYQQALGQGPQFIFQYYEEEERQRGNFPDRFSGHQFPNYSSELNVNALLLGDSALYLCASSFQGAGTDTQYFGPGTRLTVL.

The rearrangement links TRBV4-1 to TRBJ1-2; 8 bases agree with TRBD1. The germline CDR1 and CDR2 sequences are MGHRA and YSYEKL. The CDR3 loop spans 16 amino acids. V lost 0 bases, J lost 2 bases, and 5 bases stayed unmatched. The CDR3 is CASSQEFTGGNYGYTF. CDR3 coding DNA: TGCGCCAGCAGCCAAGAATTTACAGGGGGAAACTATGGCTACACCTTC.

This clonotype turned up a few times. V usage is TRBV18 and J usage is TRBJ2-1; D is perhaps TRBD2 (6 bases). Deletions cut 6 bases from V and 0 bases from J, with 21 bases between. Germline CDR1 is KGHSH and CDR2 is LQKENI. The CDR3 contains 18 residues. The CDR3 coding sequence is TGTGCCAGCTCCTCTAGGGGTAGCGGAGAGAGCTCCTACAATGAGCAGTTCTTC. It specifies CASSSRGSGESSYNEQFF.

Only a few counts were recorded for this clonotype. The chain is built from TRBV7-2 and TRBJ1-2, with 7 bases matching TRBD1. Germline V lookup: CDR1 SGHTA, CDR2 FQGNSA. CDR3 length equals 13 residues. Trimming at V came to 4 bases and at J to 4 bases, leaving 3 bases not matched to a gene. CDR3 sequence (DNA): TGTGCCAGCAGCTCAGGGGGGAGCTATGGCTACACCTTC. It codes for CASSSGGSYGYTF.

This clonotype was seen more than once but under ten times. The chain couples TRBV2 to TRBJ2-7; TRBD2 might be the D (5 bases). With 2 bases removed from V and 0 bases from J, the gap between germline ends came to 11 bases. Germline V gene lookup returns CDR1 SNHLY and CDR2 FYNNEI. This CDR3 contains 15 residues. The DNA for the CDR3 is TGTGCCAGCAGTGAATCTCGGGGTCCCTCCTACGAGCAGTACTTC. Protein: CASSESRGPSYEQYF.

This clonotype has more than one count but fewer than ten. V usage is TRBV12-3 or TRBV12-4 and J usage is TRBJ1-2; maybe TRBD1 (5 bases). The CDR3 is made up of 15 amino acids. The V end lost 6 bases, the J end lost 4 bases, and 18 bases lay between the germline ends. Here the CDR3 reads CASSLRQLSSYGYTF. The CDR3 nucleotides are TGTGCCAGCAGCCTCCGACAGCTCTCCTCCTATGGCTACACCTTC.

This chain joins TRBV12-3 or TRBV12-4 and TRBJ1-1; D is ambiguous. The V end was cut by 3 bases, the J end by 8 bases, with 16 bases between. This CDR3 region has 14 residues. The CDR3 sequence: CASSFRGGPPEAFF. Written as DNA, the CDR3 is TGTGCCAGCAGTTTCCGCGGCGGCCCCCCGGAAGCTTTCTTT.

This clonotype was counted only a few times. V is TRBV10-3 and J is TRBJ2-1, with 10 bases lining up with TRBD1. This CDR3 comprises 18 residues. V was clipped by 10 bases and J by 6 bases; unmatched bases: 21. The germline V gene encodes CDR1 ENHRY and CDR2 SYGVKD. The CDR3 DNA sequence: TGTGCCAGCCACCGAAACCAGGATGGGACAGGGGAGAGCAATGAGCAGTTCTTC. Its protein product is CASHRNQDGTGESNEQFF.

The V and J genes are TRBV19 and TRBJ2-7; 10 nucleotides line up with TRBD1. Germline CDR1 and CDR2: LNHDA and SQIVND (reference sequence). After removal of 5 bases from V and 3 bases from J, the junction contained 7 bases not matched to a gene. The CDR3 is made up of 15 amino acids. CDR3: CASSDGQGGRYEQYF. The CDR3 bases are TGTGCCAGTAGTGACGGACAGGGGGGTCGCTACGAGCAGTACTTC.

This chain connects TRBV12-3 or TRBV12-4 to TRBJ2-3; tentative D call: TRBD1 (6 bases). This CDR3 has 15 amino acids. V lost 3 bases, J lost 3 bases, and 13 bases lay in between. The CDR3: CASSFSGARTDTQYF. CDR3 sequence (DNA): TGTGCCAGCAGTTTCTCAGGGGCGAGAACAGATACGCAGTATTTT.

This clonotype came up a few times. The CDR3 reads CASTAVLGRGEQFF. In DNA, the CDR3 is TGTGCCAGCACCGCAGTACTCGGGCGGGGGGAGCAGTTCTTC. The chain is built from TRBV6-5 and TRBJ2-1; TRBD2 matches 7 bases. Germline loops: CDR1 MNHEY, CDR2 SVGAGI. The length of the CDR3 is 14 residues. Trimming removed 7 bases from V and 10 bases from J; junction bases left unmatched: 13.

A word on this clonotype: One base away lies a much larger clone, so this may be a sequencing read error. The chain carries TRBV7-2 and TRBJ1-1; no firm D call. The CDR3 extends over 15 amino acids. The germline V gene has CDR1 SGHTA and CDR2 FQGNSA. CDR3 amino acids: CASSHLERPNAEAFF. CDR3 bases: TGTGCCAGCAGCCATCTCGAGCGGCCGAACGCTGAAGCTTTCTTT.

This clonotype showed up just once. This sequence joins TRBV25-1 and TRBJ2-5, with D perhaps TRBD1 or TRBD2 (5 bases each). Trimming cost V 1 base and J 5 bases, with 17 bases left between them. Per germline, CDR1 MGHDK and CDR2 SYGVNS. The CDR3 loop spans 16 amino acids. The chain's CDR3 is CASSELIRGDRETQYF. The CDR3 DNA is TGTGCCAGCAGTGAATTAATACGAGGGGATAGGGAGACCCAGTACTTC.

This clonotype was observed a few times. V usage is TRBV24-1 and J usage is TRBJ1-2; the match to TRBD1 covers 9 bases. The germline V gene encodes CDR1 KGHDR and CDR2 SFDVKD. V shed 3 bases, J shed 5 bases, and the junction held 12 bases outside the gene matches. The CDR3 consists of 17 residues. DNA for the CDR3: TGTGCCACCAGTGATCTACGTCCCGGGACAGGGCTATATGGCTACACCTTC. This encodes CATSDLRPGTGLYGYTF.

This clonotype was observed at least ten times. The chain has TRBV12-3 or TRBV12-4 and TRBJ2-5; D not certain. CDR3 length: 12 amino acids. V dropped 5 bases and J dropped 5 bases, with 9 bases sitting between them. The CDR3 sequence is CASSPTGETQYF. In DNA, the CDR3 is TGTGCCAGCAGTCCGACCGGTGAGACCCAGTACTTC.

This clonotype occurred a few times. The rearrangement uses TRBV7-2 and TRBJ2-1; the match to TRBD2 covers 14 bases. Losses at the gene ends were 5 bases for V and 6 bases for J; bases not matched to a gene: 6. The CDR3 contains 16 residues. Germline V gene lookup returns CDR1 SGHTA and CDR2 FQGNSA. The CDR3: CASSQRLAGGLNEQFF. The CDR3 region has the DNA TGTGCCAGCAGCCAAAGACTAGCGGGAGGGCTCAATGAGCAGTTCTTC.

V and J are TRBV3-1 and TRBJ2-3, with 10 bases aligning to TRBD2. The CDR3 has 15 amino acids. V shed 5 bases, J shed 1 base, and the junction held 3 bases outside the gene matches. Germline V gene sequence: CDR1 LGHDT, CDR2 YNNKEL (reference sequence). As DNA, the CDR3 is TGTGCCAGCAGCAATAGCGGGGGGCGCACAGATACGCAGTATTTT. Its protein product is CASSNSGGRTDTQYF.

This clonotype was counted only a few times. This chain links TRBV29-1 with TRBJ1-3, with D uncertain. Germline V gives CDR1 SQVTM, CDR2 ANQGSEA. The CDR3 loop spans 11 amino acids. CDR3 amino acids: CIGRSGNTIYF. CDR3 nucleotides: TGCATAGGCAGGAGTGGAAACACCATATATTTT.

V and J are TRBV4-2 and TRBJ1-2; D may be TRBD1 (5 bases). This CDR3 region has 13 residues. The germline gives CDR1 LGHNA, CDR2 YNFKEQ. V shed 0 bases and J shed 6 bases, with 8 bases lying between them. CDR3 sequence reads: CASSQDREDGYTF. The CDR3 nucleotides read TGTGCCAGCAGCCAAGACAGGGAGGATGGCTACACCTTC.

This chain connects TRBV7-2 to TRBJ2-1, with D unclear. The CDR3 is 16 residues long. Germline loops: CDR1 SGHTA, CDR2 FQGNSA. Trimming removed 1 base from V and 7 bases from J, with 17 bases in between. The CDR3 sequence is CASSLEMGSPRNEQFF. The CDR3 nucleotides read TGTGCCAGCAGCTTAGAGATGGGCAGTCCCCGAAATGAGCAGTTCTTC. The entire variable domain, with the rest obtained from reference TRBV7-2 and TRBJ2-1, is as follows: GAGVSQSPSNKVTEKGKDVELRCDPISGHTALYWYRQSLGQGLEFLIYFQGNSAPDKSGLPSDRFSAERTGGSVSTLTIQRTQQEDSAVYLCASSLEMGSPRNEQFFGPGTRLTVL.

The chain combines TRBV20-1 with TRBJ2-2; 11 nucleotides match TRBD2. Germline V gene lookup returns CDR1 DFQATT and CDR2 SNEGSKA (reference sequence). Trimming took 3 bases from V and 5 from J; bases not matched to a gene: 2. The CDR3 has 14 residues. The CDR3 nucleotides read TGCAGTGCTAGTTCTAGCGGGGGGACCGGGGAGCTGTTTTTT. This gives the protein CSASSSGGTGELFF.

This clonotype was seen more than once but under ten times. The rearrangement links TRBV19 to TRBJ1-2, with 11 bases aligning to TRBD1. Germline CDR1 is LNHDA and CDR2 is SQIVND (reference sequence). The CDR3 covers 14 residues. Unmatched junction bases numbered 7, after V lost 9 bases and J lost 4 bases. CDR3 residues: CASMDRGLPYGYTF. The CDR3, as DNA: TGTGCCAGCATGGACAGGGGGCTTCCCTATGGCTACACCTTC.

The gene calls are TRBV28 and TRBJ2-1; no definite D call. V lost 6 bases and J lost 4, with 16 bases in between. Looked up from germline, CDR1 is MDHEN and CDR2 is SYDVKM. There are 15 residues in the CDR3. CDR3 loop: CASSSPGPRYNEQFF. The DNA of the CDR3 is TGTGCCAGCAGCTCGCCCGGGCCCAGATACAATGAGCAGTTCTTC.

This clonotype was picked up a small number of times. This sequence joins TRBV10-2 and TRBJ2-7, with a tentative D call TRBD2 (6 bases). Per the germline V gene, CDR1 is WSHSY and CDR2 is SAAADI. Trimming removed 6 bases at V and 2 bases at J, with 20 bases between. This CDR3 has 16 amino acids. The CDR3 coding sequence is TGCGCCAGCAGCGACCCCGGGACTCACCTGCCCTACGAGCAGTACTTC. This codes for CASSDPGTHLPYEQYF.

The chain combines TRBV20-1 with TRBJ2-1; 11 bases are a match to TRBD2. The CDR3 loop spans 16 amino acids. The V and J ends lost 4 bases and 1 base, in that order; junction bases with no gene match: 6. CDR1 and CDR2 from the germline V gene are DFQATT and SNEGSKA (reference sequence). The CDR3 DNA reads as TGCAGTGCTATTAGCGGGGGGGCCGGGTCCTACAATGAGCAGTTCTTC. Translated: CSAISGGAGSYNEQFF.

The chain combines TRBV12-3 or TRBV12-4 with TRBJ2-5, with D maybe TRBD2 (6 bases). There are 15 residues in the CDR3. V lost 3 bases and J 5 bases, leaving 16 bases between the germline ends. The CDR3 sequence is CASSLLSRGSETQYF. The CDR3 nucleotides are TGTGCCAGCAGTTTGCTATCCCGGGGGTCCGAGACCCAGTACTTC.

The chain combines TRBV20-1 with TRBJ2-5; 11 nucleotides match TRBD2. Germline CDR1 is DFQATT and CDR2 is SNEGSKA (reference sequence). This CDR3 spans 14 amino acids. Losses at the gene ends were 7 bases for V and 3 bases for J; bases not matched to a gene: 7. CDR3 amino acids: CSVPSGGTKETQYF. The CDR3 DNA follows: TGCAGTGTCCCTAGCGGGGGGACCAAAGAGACCCAGTACTTC.

Notes on this clonotype: A clone one base away is much larger, so this may be a read error. This chain connects TRBV29-1 to TRBJ2-5; TRBD1 might be the D (6 bases). This CDR3 has 12 amino acids. Germline CDR1 is SQVTM and CDR2 is ANQGSEA. V gave up 3 bases and J gave up 14 bases, with 19 bases separating them. CDR3 DNA sequence: TGCAGCGTTGAGGGGGCTCGGAACGAGCATTACTTC. It is translated as CSVEGARNEHYF.

The CDR3 spells CASSIIGETQYF. CDR3 sequence (DNA): TGCGCCAGCAGCATTATAGGGGAGACCCAGTACTTC. This sequence joins TRBV5-1 and TRBJ2-5; the D is unclear. CDR1 and CDR2 (germline): SGHRS, YFSETQ. V shed 4 bases and J shed 5 bases, with 9 bases lying between them. The CDR3 length is 12 residues.